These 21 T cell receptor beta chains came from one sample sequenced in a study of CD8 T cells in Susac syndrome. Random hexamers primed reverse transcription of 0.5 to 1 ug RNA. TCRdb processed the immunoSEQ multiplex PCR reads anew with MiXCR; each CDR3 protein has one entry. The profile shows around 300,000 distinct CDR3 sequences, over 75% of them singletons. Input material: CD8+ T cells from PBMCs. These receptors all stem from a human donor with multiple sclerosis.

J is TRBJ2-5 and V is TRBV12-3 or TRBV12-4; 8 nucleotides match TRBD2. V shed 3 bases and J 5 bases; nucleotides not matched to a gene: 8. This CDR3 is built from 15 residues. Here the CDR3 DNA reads TGTGCCAGCAGTTTGGACGGGAGGGCCTTGGAGACCCAGTACTTC. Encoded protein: CASSLDGRALETQYF.

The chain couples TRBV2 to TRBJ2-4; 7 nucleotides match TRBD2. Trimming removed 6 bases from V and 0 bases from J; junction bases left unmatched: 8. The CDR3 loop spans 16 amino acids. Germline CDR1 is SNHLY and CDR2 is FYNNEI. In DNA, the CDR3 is TGTGCCAGCAGGGCCGGGACTACCCTAGCCAAAAACATTCAGTACTTC. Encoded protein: CASRAGTTLAKNIQYF.

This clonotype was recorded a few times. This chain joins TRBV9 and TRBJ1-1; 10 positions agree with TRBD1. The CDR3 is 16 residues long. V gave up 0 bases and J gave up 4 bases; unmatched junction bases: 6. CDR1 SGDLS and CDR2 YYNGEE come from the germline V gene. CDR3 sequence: CASSVGDRGLGTEAFF. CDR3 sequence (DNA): TGTGCCAGCAGCGTAGGGGACAGGGGTTTAGGCACTGAAGCTTTCTTT.

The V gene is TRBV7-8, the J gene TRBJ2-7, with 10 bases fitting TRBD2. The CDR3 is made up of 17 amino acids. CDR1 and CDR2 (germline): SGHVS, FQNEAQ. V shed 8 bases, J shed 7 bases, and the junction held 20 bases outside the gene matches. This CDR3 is CASGRSRGPAGGQEQYF. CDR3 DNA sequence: TGTGCCAGCGGACGGTCGAGGGGGCCAGCGGGAGGGCAAGAGCAGTACTTC.

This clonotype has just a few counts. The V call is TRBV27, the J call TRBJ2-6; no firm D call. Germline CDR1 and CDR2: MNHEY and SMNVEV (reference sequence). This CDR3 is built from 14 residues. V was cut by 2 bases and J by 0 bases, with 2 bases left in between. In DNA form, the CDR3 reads TGTGCCAGCAGTTTAAACTCTGGGGCCAACGTCCTGACTTTC. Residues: CASSLNSGANVLTF.

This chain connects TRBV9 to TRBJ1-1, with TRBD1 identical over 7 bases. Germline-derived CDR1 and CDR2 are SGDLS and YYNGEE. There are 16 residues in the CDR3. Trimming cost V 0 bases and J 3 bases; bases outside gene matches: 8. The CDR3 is CASSVVRGQSDTEAFF. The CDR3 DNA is TGTGCCAGCAGCGTAGTTAGGGGGCAATCGGACACTGAAGCTTTCTTT.

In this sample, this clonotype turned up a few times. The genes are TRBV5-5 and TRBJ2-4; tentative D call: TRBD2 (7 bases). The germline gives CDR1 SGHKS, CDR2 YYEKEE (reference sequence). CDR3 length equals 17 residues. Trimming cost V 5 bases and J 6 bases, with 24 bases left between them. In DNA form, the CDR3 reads TGTGCCAGCAGATCCTCGGGGGGCCGGTTATCGGCAAACATTCAGTACTTC. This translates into CASRSSGGRLSANIQYF.

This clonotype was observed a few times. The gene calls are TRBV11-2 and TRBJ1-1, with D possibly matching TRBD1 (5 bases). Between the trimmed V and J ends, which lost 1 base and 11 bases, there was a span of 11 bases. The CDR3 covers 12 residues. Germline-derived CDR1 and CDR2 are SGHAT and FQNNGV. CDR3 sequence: CASSLGFRGAFF. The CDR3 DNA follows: TGTGCCAGCAGCTTAGGTTTTCGGGGGGCTTTCTTT. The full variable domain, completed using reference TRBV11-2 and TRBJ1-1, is EAGVAQSPRYKIIEKRQSVAFWCNPISGHATLYWYQQILGQGPKLLIQFQNNGVVDDSQLPKDRFSAERLKGVDSTLKIQPAKLEDSAVYLCASSLGFRGAFFGQGTRLTVV.

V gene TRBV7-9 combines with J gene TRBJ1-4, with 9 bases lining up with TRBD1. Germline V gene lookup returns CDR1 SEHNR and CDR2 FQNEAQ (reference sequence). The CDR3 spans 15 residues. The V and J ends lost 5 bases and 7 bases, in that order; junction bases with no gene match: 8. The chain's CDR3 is CASSGTGSRSEKLFF. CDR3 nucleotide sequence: TGTGCCAGCAGCGGGACAGGGAGTAGGAGTGAAAAACTGTTTTTT.

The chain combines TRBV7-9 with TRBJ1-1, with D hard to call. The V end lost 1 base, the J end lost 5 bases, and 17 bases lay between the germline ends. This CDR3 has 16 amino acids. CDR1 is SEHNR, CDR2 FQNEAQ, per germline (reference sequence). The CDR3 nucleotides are TGTGCCAGCAGCTTAGTTGGGATAGGGAGAAGGACTGAAGCTTTCTTT. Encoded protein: CASSLVGIGRRTEAFF.

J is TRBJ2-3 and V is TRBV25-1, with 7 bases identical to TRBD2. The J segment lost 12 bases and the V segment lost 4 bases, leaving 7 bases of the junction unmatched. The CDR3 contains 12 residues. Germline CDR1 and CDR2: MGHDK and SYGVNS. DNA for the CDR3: TGTGCCAGCAGTGCTGGACTAGACCTCCAGTATTTT. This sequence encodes CASSAGLDLQYF.

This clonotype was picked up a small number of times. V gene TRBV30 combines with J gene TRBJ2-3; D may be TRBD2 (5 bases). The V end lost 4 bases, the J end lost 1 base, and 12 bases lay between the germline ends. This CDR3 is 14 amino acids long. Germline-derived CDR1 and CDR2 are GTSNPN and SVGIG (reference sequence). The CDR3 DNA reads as TGTGCCTGGACCTCGGGATTGGGCACAGATACGCAGTATTTT. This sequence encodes CAWTSGLGTDTQYF.

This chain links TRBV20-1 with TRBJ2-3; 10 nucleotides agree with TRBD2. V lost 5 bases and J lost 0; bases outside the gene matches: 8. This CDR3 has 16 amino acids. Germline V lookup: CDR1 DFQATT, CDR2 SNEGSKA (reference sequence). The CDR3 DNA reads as TGCAGTGCTCCGCAGCGGGAGGGCCCGAGCACAGATACGCAGTATTTT. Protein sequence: CSAPQREGPSTDTQYF.

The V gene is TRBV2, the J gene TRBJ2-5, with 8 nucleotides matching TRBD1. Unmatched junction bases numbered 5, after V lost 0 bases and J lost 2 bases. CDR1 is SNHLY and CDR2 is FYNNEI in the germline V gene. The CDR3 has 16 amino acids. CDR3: CASSEAGRGLQETQYF. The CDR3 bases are TGTGCCAGCAGTGAAGCTGGCAGGGGGCTGCAAGAGACCCAGTACTTC.

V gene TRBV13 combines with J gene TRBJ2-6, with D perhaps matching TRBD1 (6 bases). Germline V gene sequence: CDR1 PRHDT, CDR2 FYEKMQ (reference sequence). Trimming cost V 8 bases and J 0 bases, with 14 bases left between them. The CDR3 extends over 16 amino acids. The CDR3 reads CASETGENSGANVLTF. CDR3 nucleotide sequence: TGTGCCAGCGAGACAGGTGAAAACTCTGGGGCCAACGTCCTGACTTTC.

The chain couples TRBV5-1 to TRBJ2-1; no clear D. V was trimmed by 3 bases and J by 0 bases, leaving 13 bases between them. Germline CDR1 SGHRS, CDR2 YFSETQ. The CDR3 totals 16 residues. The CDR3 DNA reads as TGCGCCAGCAGCTCCGGATGGGCCAGCTCCTACAATGAGCAGTTCTTC. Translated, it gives CASSSGWASSYNEQFF.

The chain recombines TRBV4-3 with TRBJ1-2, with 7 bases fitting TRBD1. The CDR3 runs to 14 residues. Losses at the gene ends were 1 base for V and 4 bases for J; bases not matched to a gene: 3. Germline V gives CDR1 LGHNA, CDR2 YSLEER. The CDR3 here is CASSQGQGSYGYTF. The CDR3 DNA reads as TGCGCCAGCAGCCAAGGACAGGGAAGCTATGGCTACACCTTC.

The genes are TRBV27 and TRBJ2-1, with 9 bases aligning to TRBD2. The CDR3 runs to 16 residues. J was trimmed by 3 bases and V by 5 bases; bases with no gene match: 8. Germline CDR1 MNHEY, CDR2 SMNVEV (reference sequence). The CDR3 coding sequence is TGTGCCAGCAGTCCGTTAGCGGGAGTTATCTACAATGAGCAGTTCTTC. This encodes CASSPLAGVIYNEQFF.

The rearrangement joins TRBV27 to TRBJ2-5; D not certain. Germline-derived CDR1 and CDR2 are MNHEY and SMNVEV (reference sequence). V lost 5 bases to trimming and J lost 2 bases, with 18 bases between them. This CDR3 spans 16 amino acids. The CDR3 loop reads CASSPWAARQQETQYF. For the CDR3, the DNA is TGTGCCAGCAGTCCCTGGGCCGCACGTCAACAAGAGACCCAGTACTTC.

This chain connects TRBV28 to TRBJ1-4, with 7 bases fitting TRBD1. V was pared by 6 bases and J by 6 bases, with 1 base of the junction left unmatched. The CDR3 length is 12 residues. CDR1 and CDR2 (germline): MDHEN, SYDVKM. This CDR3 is CASRGTDEKLFF. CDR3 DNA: TGTGCCAGCAGGGGGACAGATGAAAAACTGTTTTTT.

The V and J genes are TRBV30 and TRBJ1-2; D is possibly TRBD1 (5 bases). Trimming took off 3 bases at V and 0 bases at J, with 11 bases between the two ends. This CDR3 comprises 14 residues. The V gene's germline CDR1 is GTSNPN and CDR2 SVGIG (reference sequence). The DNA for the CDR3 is TGTGCCTGGAGCGGCGACAGTTCTAACTATGGCTACACCTTC. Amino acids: CAWSGDSSNYGYTF.